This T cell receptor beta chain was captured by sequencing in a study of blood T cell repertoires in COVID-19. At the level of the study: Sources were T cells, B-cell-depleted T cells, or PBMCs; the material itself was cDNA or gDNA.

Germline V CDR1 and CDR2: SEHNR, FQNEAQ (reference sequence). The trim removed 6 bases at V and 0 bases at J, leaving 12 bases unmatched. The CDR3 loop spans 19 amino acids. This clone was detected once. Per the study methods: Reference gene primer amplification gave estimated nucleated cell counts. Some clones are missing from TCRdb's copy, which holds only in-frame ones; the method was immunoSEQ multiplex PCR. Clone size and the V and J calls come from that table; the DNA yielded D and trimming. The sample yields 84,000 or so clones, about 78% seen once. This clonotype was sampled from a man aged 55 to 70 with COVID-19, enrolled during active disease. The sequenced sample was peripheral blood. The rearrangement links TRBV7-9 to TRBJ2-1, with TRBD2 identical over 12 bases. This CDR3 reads CASSPLGLAGSSSYNEQFF. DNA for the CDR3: TGTGCCAGCAGTCCCTTGGGACTAGCGGGCAGTAGCTCCTACAATGAGCAGTTCTTC.